Detailed here is one T cell receptor beta chain. These data come from a study of Graves' ophthalmopathy and Graves' hyperthyroidism. Using RNA transcripts, the TCR beta CDR3 regions were amplified. RT-PCR in the first round used HTBI primers; a second-round multiplex PCR followed. TCRdb re-derived calls from the multiplex PCR reads in MiXCR, one entry per CDR3 protein. The sample contains about 1.1 million distinct CDR3 sequences, approximately 35% of which appear only once. Per the germline V gene, CDR1 is MNHNY and CDR2 is SVGAGI (reference sequence). CDR3 size: 15 residues. Trimming stripped 5 bases from V and 1 base from J, with 14 bases between. Other autoimmune diseases, uncontrolled infections, pregnancy and lactation each led to patient exclusion.

The origin of this receptor is an adult man with Graves' hyperthyroidism. Sequencing was done on a sample of peripheral blood or thyroid tissue (not recorded which). The rearrangement joins TRBV6-6 to TRBJ1-1; a weak D match, TRBD1 (5 bases). In DNA form, the CDR3 reads TGTGCCAGCAGTCCAGGGATCCGGGGGAACACTGAAGCTTTCTTT. Translation gives CASSPGIRGNTEAFF.